The 25 T cell receptor beta chains reported below all come from one sample, sequenced in a study of OX40 agonist ivuxolimab in advanced cancers. Generated by immunoSEQ multiplex PCR, the TCRdb table keeps only in-frame clones and is missing some. Among about 57,000 clones listed, approximately 95% were seen once. The specimen comprised CD4+ or CD8+ T cells sorted from blood, sampled in a trial of the OX40 agonist ivuxolimab. The receptor set was obtained from an adult with an advanced solid tumor such as melanoma, head and neck, liver or kidney cancer.

The chain uses TRBV5-1 and TRBJ1-2, with D unresolved. The V end was cut by 0 bases, the J end by 4 bases, with 4 bases between. The CDR3 is made up of 12 amino acids. Looked up from germline, CDR1 is SGHRS and CDR2 is YFSETQ. For the CDR3, the DNA is TGCGCCAGCAGCTTGGCCGGCTATGGCTACACCTTC. Protein sequence: CASSLAGYGYTF. The full variable domain, its missing parts supplied by reference TRBV5-1 and TRBJ1-2, is KAGVTQTPRYLIKTRGQQVTLSCSPISGHRSVSWYQQTPGQGLQFLFEYFSETQRNKGNFPGRFSGRQFSNSRSEMNVSTLELGDSALYLCASSLAGYGYTFGSGTRLTVV.

V usage is TRBV7-2 and J usage is TRBJ2-5; no clear D gene. The CDR3 sequence is 15 residues long. Germline CDR1 SGHTA, CDR2 FQGNSA. The V end was cut by 4 bases, the J end by 5 bases, with 17 bases between. CDR3 in DNA: TGTGCCAGCAGCTCCTCCCCCGGGTCGCGGGAGACCCAGTACTTC. Residues: CASSSSPGSRETQYF.

The chain combines TRBV9 with TRBJ2-1, with D possibly TRBD1 on 6 matching bases. Germline CDR1 reads SGDLS; CDR2 reads YYNGEE. The CDR3 contains 15 residues. With 2 bases removed from V and 0 bases from J, the gap between germline ends came to 9 bases. The CDR3 spells CASSVVGGSYNEQFF. The CDR3 region has the DNA TGTGCCAGCAGCGTCGTAGGGGGCTCCTACAATGAGCAGTTCTTC.

This chain uses TRBV30 with TRBJ1-1; D not resolved. The CDR3 covers 15 residues. Germline V gives CDR1 GTSNPN, CDR2 SVGIG (reference sequence). V shed 4 bases and J shed 0 bases, with 15 bases lying between them. In DNA form, the CDR3 reads TGTGCCTGGATCTTTTTTGGCGGAATGAACACTGAAGCTTTCTTT. The encoded protein is CAWIFFGGMNTEAFF. The whole variable domain, filled in from reference TRBV30 and TRBJ1-1, reads SQTIHQWPATLVQPVGSPLSLECTVEGTSNPNLYWYRQAAGRGLQLLFYSVGIGQISSEVPQNLSASRPQDRQFILSSKKLLLSDSGFYLCAWIFFGGMNTEAFFGQGTRLTVV.

The chain combines TRBV28 with TRBJ2-6; perhaps D is TRBD1 or TRBD2 (5 bases each). The CDR3 has 20 amino acids. Germline V gene lookup returns CDR1 MDHEN and CDR2 SYDVKM. The V gene lost 7 bases and the J gene lost 0 bases, with 25 bases spanning the gap. CDR3 bases: TGTGCCAGCACATTTTGGGGCCCAGAGGGAGTCCTCTCTGGGGCCAACGTCCTGACTTTC. This gives the protein CASTFWGPEGVLSGANVLTF.

The chain employs TRBV28 and TRBJ2-1; D unresolved. Trimming shortened V by 6 bases and J by 0 bases, and 9 bases separated the two germline ends. The V gene's germline CDR1 is MDHEN and CDR2 SYDVKM. The CDR3 covers 14 residues. As DNA, the CDR3 is TGTGCCAGCAGGACCAAGGGCTCCTACAATGAGCAGTTCTTC. Its protein product is CASRTKGSYNEQFF.

This chain joins TRBV7-2 and TRBJ2-7, with 8 bases aligning to TRBD1. Trimming at V came to 3 bases and at J to 4 bases, leaving 11 bases not matched to a gene. The CDR3 loop spans 16 amino acids. Germline-derived CDR1 and CDR2 are SGHTA and FQGNSA. As DNA, the CDR3 is TGTGCCAGCAGCTTTGACAGGGGAAACTTAATTTACGAGCAGTACTTC. Translating gives CASSFDRGNLIYEQYF.

The rearrangement joins TRBV5-1 to TRBJ2-1; D ambiguous. CDR1 and CDR2 from the germline V gene are SGHRS and YFSETQ. The CDR3 is 14 residues long. V was cut by 0 bases and J by 7 bases, with 11 bases left in between. The CDR3 nucleotides read TGCGCCAGCAGCTTGGCCTCTGGTAGTAATGAGCAGTTCTTC. It encodes CASSLASGSNEQFF.

The chain links TRBV25-1 to TRBJ2-5; possibly TRBD2 for D (6 bases). V was pared by 8 bases and J by 5 bases, with 18 bases between. CDR1 and CDR2 from the germline V gene are MGHDK and SYGVNS. The CDR3 totals 14 residues. The CDR3 protein is CASSQQEGGETQYF. Written as DNA, the CDR3 is TGTGCCAGCTCCCAACAGGAGGGTGGGGAGACCCAGTACTTC. Variable domain in full (rest from reference TRBV25-1 and TRBJ2-5): EADIYQTPRYLVIGTGKKITLECSQTMGHDKMYWYQQDPGMELHLIHYSYGVNSTEKGDLSSESTVSRIRTEHFPLTLESARPSHTSQYLCASSQQEGGETQYFGPGTRLLVL.

J is TRBJ1-1 and V is TRBV5-6; D is ambiguous. Germline-derived CDR1 and CDR2 are SGHDT and YYEEEE. The V end was cut by 2 bases, the J end by 1 base, with 15 bases between. The CDR3 runs 16 residues. DNA for the CDR3: TGTGCCAGCAGCTTCGATTTGAATAATGCGAACACTGAAGCTTTCTTT. Protein product: CASSFDLNNANTEAFF.

J is TRBJ2-7 and V is TRBV10-3, with 8 bases aligning to TRBD2. CDR1 is ENHRY, CDR2 SYGVKD, per germline. This CDR3 comprises 12 residues. V shed 10 bases and J 7 bases; nucleotides not matched to a gene: 9. CDR3 coding DNA: TGTGCCACTTTGCGGGAGGATTTAGAGCAGTACTTC. It translates to CATLREDLEQYF.

This chain links TRBV9 with TRBJ2-3; D is unresolved. The germline gives CDR1 SGDLS, CDR2 YYNGEE. V was cut by 4 bases and J by 3 bases, with 27 bases left in between. The CDR3 is made up of 19 amino acids. The CDR3 DNA sequence: TGTGCCAGCAGCCTGCCCCGTGTCCCCCGCGGTATCGGAACAGATACGCAGTATTTT. Translating it yields CASSLPRVPRGIGTDTQYF. Full variable domain (missing parts from reference TRBV9 and TRBJ2-3): DSGVTQTPKHLITATGQRVTLRCSPRSGDLSVYWYQQSLDQGLQFLIQYYNGEERAKGNILERFSAQQFPDLHSELNLSSLELGDSALYFCASSLPRVPRGIGTDTQYFGPGTRLTVL.

The chain recombines TRBV11-2 with TRBJ2-2; 12 nucleotides align to TRBD2. The CDR3 extends over 15 amino acids. Losses at the gene ends were 5 bases for V and 10 bases for J; bases not matched to a gene: 8. In germline, CDR1 is SGHAT, CDR2 FQNNGV. The CDR3 protein is CASSTRLAGDLELFF. CDR3 nucleotides: TGTGCCAGCAGCACCCGACTAGCGGGGGACCTGGAGCTGTTTTTT.

This chain links TRBV6-5 with TRBJ2-5; TRBD2 matches 12 bases. V dropped 6 bases and J dropped 1; count of bases not matched to a gene: 3. Germline V CDR1 and CDR2: MNHEY, SVGAGI. The CDR3 runs 15 residues. The CDR3 loop reads CASSLAGGGQETQYF. In DNA, the CDR3 is TGTGCCAGCAGCCTAGCGGGAGGGGGCCAAGAGACCCAGTACTTC.

V usage is TRBV25-1 and J usage is TRBJ1-1; D gene uncertain. The V and J ends lost 10 bases and 8 bases respectively, with 11 bases between them. This CDR3 contains 10 residues. The germline V gene encodes CDR1 MGHDK and CDR2 SYGVNS. CDR3 in DNA: TGTGCCACCCGAGGCAGGGAAGCTTTCTTT. Translated: CATRGREAFF.

The chain has TRBV6-5 and TRBJ2-7, with a tentative D call TRBD1 (6 bases). The CDR3 is 15 residues long. V was clipped by 6 bases and J by 6 bases, with 21 bases between them. Germline values: CDR1 MNHEY, CDR2 SVGAGI. CDR3 protein: CASSLTGSVASEQYF. The CDR3 nucleotides read TGTGCCAGCAGCCTAACAGGGAGTGTGGCAAGCGAGCAGTACTTC.

This sequence joins TRBV7-2 and TRBJ2-1; D unclear. Trimming pared 4 bases from V and 7 bases from J, leaving 8 bases between. CDR1 SGHTA and CDR2 FQGNSA come from the germline V gene. CDR3 size: 12 residues. The CDR3 sequence: CASSWNLNEQFF. The CDR3 DNA follows: TGTGCCAGCAGCTGGAACTTAAATGAGCAGTTCTTC.

This chain uses TRBV19 with TRBJ2-2; the match to TRBD1 covers 10 bases. Germline V gene data show CDR1 as LNHDA and CDR2 as SQIVND (reference sequence). There are 17 residues in the CDR3. The trim removed 4 bases at V and 5 bases at J, leaving 10 bases unmatched. The CDR3 sequence: CASSTYDAGQGTGELFF. Here the CDR3 DNA reads TGTGCCAGTAGTACTTACGACGCGGGACAGGGGACCGGGGAGCTGTTTTTT. The whole variable domain, filled in from reference TRBV19 and TRBJ2-2, reads DGGITQSPKYLFRKEGQNVTLSCEQNLNHDAMYWYRQDPGQGLRLIYYSQIVNDFQKGDIAEGYSVSREKKESFPLTVTSAQKNPTAFYLCASSTYDAGQGTGELFFGEGSRLTVL.

The genes are TRBV4-1 and TRBJ2-1; the D gene is possibly TRBD2 (5 bases). This CDR3 is built from 13 residues. In germline, CDR1 is MGHRA, CDR2 YSYEKL. Trimming stripped 6 bases from V and 8 bases from J, with 14 bases between. The CDR3 sequence: CASSFEGDYEQFF. DNA for the CDR3: TGCGCCAGCAGTTTTGAGGGAGACTATGAGCAGTTCTTC.

This chain uses TRBV27 with TRBJ2-7, with 7 bases lining up with TRBD1. The CDR3 contains 16 residues. From germline, CDR1 is MNHEY and CDR2 SMNVEV (reference sequence). With 4 bases clipped from V and 5 bases from J, the junction kept 14 bases outside the gene matches. CDR3 loop: CASSSEETGPIHEQYF. CDR3 nucleotide sequence: TGTGCCAGCAGTTCCGAAGAGACAGGGCCGATCCACGAGCAGTACTTC.

This chain uses TRBV2 with TRBJ1-1; no definite D call. This CDR3 is built from 13 residues. CDR1 is SNHLY, CDR2 FYNNEI, per germline. V was shortened by 6 bases and J by 1 base, with 9 bases between the two germline ends. The CDR3 region is CASREPWNTEAFF. CDR3 sequence (DNA): TGTGCCAGCAGGGAGCCCTGGAACACTGAAGCTTTCTTT.

The V gene is TRBV19, the J gene TRBJ2-3; tentatively, D is TRBD1 or TRBD2 (5 bases each). CDR1 LNHDA and CDR2 SQIVND come from the germline V gene (reference sequence). Trimming took off 3 bases at V and 2 bases at J, with 9 bases between the two ends. The CDR3 consists of 14 residues. This CDR3 reads CASSISGTTDTQYF. CDR3 bases: TGTGCCAGTAGTATTTCAGGGACCACAGATACGCAGTATTTT.

V usage is TRBV28 and J usage is TRBJ2-5; D gene uncertain. Germline CDR1 is MDHEN and CDR2 is SYDVKM. Trimming took off 7 bases at V and 5 bases at J, with 23 bases between the two ends. The CDR3 runs 16 residues. CDR3 nucleotides: TGTGCCAGCACGGGTTGGTCAGGAAAGGCCGATGAGACCCAGTACTTC. This codes for CASTGWSGKADETQYF.

J is TRBJ2-7 and V is TRBV27, with D possibly TRBD1 on 6 matching bases. This CDR3 is 13 amino acids long. The V gene lost 7 bases and the J gene lost 3 bases, with 13 bases spanning the gap. Germline V lookup: CDR1 MNHEY, CDR2 SMNVEV (reference sequence). The CDR3 loop is CASNYRAHYEQYF. CDR3 nucleotide sequence: TGTGCCAGCAACTACAGGGCGCACTACGAGCAGTACTTC.

The chain is built from TRBV28 and TRBJ2-3; 7 bases agree with TRBD1. Germline CDR1 reads MDHEN; CDR2 reads SYDVKM. This CDR3 comprises 15 residues. The V segment lost 10 bases and the J segment 3 bases; nucleotides outside the gene matches: 13. The CDR3 region is CAIRPPQGLTDTQYF. In DNA, the CDR3 is TGTGCCATACGGCCCCCACAGGGGCTGACAGATACGCAGTATTTT.